This TCR beta chain was sequenced during a study of naive and memory T cell subsets. V was trimmed by 6 bases and J by 0 bases, leaving 10 bases between them. This CDR3 has 14 residues. The germline V gene has CDR1 MRHNA and CDR2 SNTAGT. A UMI-containing oligonucleotide was joined by 3' ligation to the TCR cDNA template. Whole blood, 2.5 to 3 ml, came from adult healthy volunteers. Input was about 1 to 1000 ng of DNase-treated total RNA without cell sorting. Four PCR rounds used nested alpha and beta constant region primers plus the SP2 primer. For blood and skin samples, reverse transcription used TCR alpha and beta constant primers. TCRdb recomputed calls from the 5' RACE reads with MiXCR, one row per CDR3 protein. The data show 25,000 to 35,000 distinct CDR3 sequences, approximately 15% seen once. The sample holds many counts of this clonotype.

This receptor was taken from a female donor in good health. The V and J genes are TRBV6-4 and TRBJ2-3; D is perhaps TRBD1 (6 bases). Written as DNA, the CDR3 is TGTGCCAGCAGGAGGACAGCTAGCACAGATACGCAGTATTTT. Amino acids: CASRRTASTDTQYF.